The following is a TCR beta chain sequence with its context. There are many counts of this clonotype. Its antigen is not yet known. Base qualities are not provided; no much larger clone lies one nucleotide away. This record belongs to a study of spatial heterogeneity in lung cancer (dated by TCRdb to between 2019 and 2020). Turning to the overall study: More beta-chain than alpha-chain transcripts were consistently detected, likely reflecting higher beta-chain transcript abundance. In the raw uncorrected reads, each unique combination of TCR and UMI appeared on average more than ten times. At surgery, hundreds of tumor regions, 63 to 70 matched nontumor lung samples and 56 PBMC samples were TCR-sequenced for both alpha and beta chains. Nonsynonymous mutation counts, determined by whole-exome sequencing of tumor tissue, were related to features of the TCR repertoire. TCR alpha and beta repertoires were quantitatively compared across multiple tumor regions, matched nontumor lung and blood in non-small cell lung cancer. Study-wide findings and limitations: Ubiquitous expanded tumor TCRs were detected in blood more often at tumor resection than at routine follow-up. Confirming at a functional level the hypothesis that regional TCRs recognize regional mutations was considered to require additional single-cell paired TCR alpha and beta sequencing.

In light of the paper, this sample's time point label describes: sample taken at primary tumor resection. For TCR sequencing, whole RNA was extracted from tumor and nontumor lung tissue, or from cryopreserved PBMC samples, and no cell sorting was done. Donors were under 95 patients with early-stage, untreated non-small cell lung cancer from the lung TRACERx cohort. A patient was chosen for TCR sequencing only when enough RNA was available from at least two tumor regions. The library relied on 5' RACE. Instrument used: NextSeq 500. In the TCR library protocol, a unique molecular identifier was attached to each TCR cDNA molecule so that PCR and sequencing errors could be corrected. The original methods were these. Decombinator tools were used for TCR identification, UMI-based error correction and CDR3 extraction. Expanded TCRs were defined as those above a frequency of 2 per 1,000, corresponding to the top 1% of the tumor frequency distribution. Renyi diversity was computed with the R vegan package after each repertoire had been subsampled 100 times to 5,000 TCRs. CDR3 similarity networks were constructed using string-kernel similarity of amino acid triplets, with links drawn between CDR3s whose pairwise similarity was above 0.82. In TCRdb, the public reads were trimmed at Q25 with fastp and aligned with MiXCR, with productive beta chains retained. Duplicate CDR3 protein sequences are folded into a single record with the most common DNA and genes. What appears here as the V and J calls and clone size reflects TCRdb's work, not the paper's. Recorded for this sample are more than 30,000 distinct CDR3 sequences; around 5.5% of them occurred a single time. The leading ten clones occupy roughly 11% of the sample.

Per the germline V gene, MNHNS is the CDR1 and SASEGT is the CDR2. The junction carries 5 bases between V and J, which are trimmed by 1 base and 7 bases respectively. The CDR3 numbers 13 residues from cysteine through phenylalanine. Kept here is only the CDR3 DNA, which spans 39 bases and is read in frame from base 1. The specimen was PBMCs, collected at surgery. The chain was built from TRBV6-1 and TRBJ1-6, with the D segment identity uncertain. This receptor was identified in a male donor with early-stage non-small cell lung cancer. The CDR3 region: CASSEGENSPLHF. DNA sequence: TGTGCCAGCAGTGAAGGGGAAAATTCACCCCTCCACTTT.